This T cell receptor (beta chain) is drawn from a study of OX40 agonist ivuxolimab in advanced cancers. In the study overall: Patients' therapy was ivuxolimab, an antibody that acts as an agonist of OX40 (CD134). Patients assigned to dose escalation were diagnosed with hepatocellular carcinoma, melanoma, renal cell or head and neck cancer. Patients with prior anti-PD-1, anti-PD-L1 or anti-CTLA-4 therapy were eligible; less than 50% had some.

Patients who had autoimmune disease history or got systemic immunosuppression were left out. The protocol was immunoSEQ multiplex PCR, while the TCRdb copy is restricted to in-frame clones and leaves out a portion. Counted here are around 69,000 clones, around 87% occurring once; the ten biggest clones make up 5.5% to 8%. This CDR3 spans 15 amino acids. V lost 1 base and J 2 bases, leaving 9 bases between the germline ends. Germline-derived CDR1 and CDR2 are SEHNR and FQNEAQ (reference sequence). Material: CD4+ or CD8+ T cells sorted from blood, obtained in a trial of the OX40 agonist ivuxolimab. The rearrangement links TRBV7-9 to TRBJ2-1; tentative D call: TRBD2 (6 bases). The sequence derives from an adult with an advanced solid tumor such as melanoma, head and neck, liver or kidney cancer. CDR3 amino acids: CASSLEGGTYNEQFF. The CDR3 nucleotides read TGTGCCAGCAGCTTAGAAGGAGGGACCTACAATGAGCAGTTCTTC. Filled out from reference TRBV7-9 and TRBJ2-1, the complete variable domain reads DTGVSQNPRHKITKRGQNVTFRCDPISEHNRLYWYRQTLGQGPEFLTYFQNEAQLEKSRLLSDRFSAERPKGSFSTLEIQRTEQGDSAMYLCASSLEGGTYNEQFFGPGTRLTVL.